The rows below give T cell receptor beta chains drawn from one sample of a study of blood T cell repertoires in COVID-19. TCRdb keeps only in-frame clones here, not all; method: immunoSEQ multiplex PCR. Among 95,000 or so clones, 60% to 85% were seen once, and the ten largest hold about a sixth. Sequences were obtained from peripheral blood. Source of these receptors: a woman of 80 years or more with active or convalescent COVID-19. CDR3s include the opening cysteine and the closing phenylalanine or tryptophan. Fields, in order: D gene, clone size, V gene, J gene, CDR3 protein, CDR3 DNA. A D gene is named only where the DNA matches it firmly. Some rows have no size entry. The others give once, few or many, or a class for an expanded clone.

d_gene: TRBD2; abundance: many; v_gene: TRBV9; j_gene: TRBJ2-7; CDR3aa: CASSPSSGGSYEQYF; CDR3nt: TGTGCCAGCAGTCCCAGCTCGGGGGGCTCCTACGAGCAGTACTTC
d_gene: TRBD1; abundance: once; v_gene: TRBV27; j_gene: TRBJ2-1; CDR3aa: CASSRTGGRYNEQFF; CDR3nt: TGTGCCAGCAGCAGGACAGGGGGAAGATACAATGAGCAGTTCTTC
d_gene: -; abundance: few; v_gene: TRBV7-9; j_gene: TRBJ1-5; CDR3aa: CASSSDSSNQPQHF; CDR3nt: TGTGCCAGCAGCTCCGACAGCAGCAATCAGCCCCAGCATTTT
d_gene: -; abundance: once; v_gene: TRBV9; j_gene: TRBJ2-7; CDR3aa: CASSVDGTSYEQYF; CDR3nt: TGTGCCAGCAGCGTAGACGGGACATCCTACGAGCAGTACTTC
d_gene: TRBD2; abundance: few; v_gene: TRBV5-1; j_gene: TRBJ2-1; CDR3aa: CASSNWEGQDGIANEQFF; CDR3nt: TGTGCCAGCAGCAATTGGGAGGGCCAGGACGGCATTGCCAATGAGCAGTTCTTC
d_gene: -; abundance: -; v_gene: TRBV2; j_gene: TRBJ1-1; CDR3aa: CASRTEKGVTEAFF; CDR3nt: TGTGCCAGCAGAACCGAGAAAGGGGTCACTGAAGCTTTCTTT
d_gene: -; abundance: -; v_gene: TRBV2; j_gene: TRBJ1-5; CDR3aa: CASSDLRVPQHF; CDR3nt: TGTGCCAGCAGTGATCTGAGGGTGCCCCAGCATTTT
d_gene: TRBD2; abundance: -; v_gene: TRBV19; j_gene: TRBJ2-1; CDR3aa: CASSLGAGGPRDEQFF; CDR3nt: TGTGCCAGTAGTTTAGGAGCGGGAGGGCCTCGCGATGAGCAGTTCTTC
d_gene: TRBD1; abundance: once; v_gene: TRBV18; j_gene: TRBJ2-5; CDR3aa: CASSLRQGQETQYF; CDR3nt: TGTGCCAGCTCACTCAGACAGGGCCAAGAGACCCAGTACTTC
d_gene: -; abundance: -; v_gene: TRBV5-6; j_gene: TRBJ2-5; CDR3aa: CASSLTGPETQYF; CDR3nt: TGTGCCAGCAGCTTGACAGGCCCGGAGACCCAGTACTTC
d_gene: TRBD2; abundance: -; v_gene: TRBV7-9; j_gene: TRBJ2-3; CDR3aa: CASSPGLAGDHTQYF; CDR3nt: TGTGCCAGCAGCCCGGGACTAGCGGGAGACCATACGCAGTATTTT
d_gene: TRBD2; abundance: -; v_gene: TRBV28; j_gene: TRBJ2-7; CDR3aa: CASSRTSVSGLQYF; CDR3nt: TGTGCCAGCAGTAGGACTAGCGTATCAGGGTTGCAGTACTTC
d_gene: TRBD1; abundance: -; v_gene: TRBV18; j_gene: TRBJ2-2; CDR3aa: CASSLGQGTGELFF; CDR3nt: TGTGCCAGCTCACTCGGACAGGGCACCGGGGAGCTGTTTTTT
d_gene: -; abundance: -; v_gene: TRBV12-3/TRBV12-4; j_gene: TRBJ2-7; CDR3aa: CASSPQGNEQYF; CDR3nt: TGTGCCAGCAGTCCCCAGGGGAACGAGCAGTACTTC
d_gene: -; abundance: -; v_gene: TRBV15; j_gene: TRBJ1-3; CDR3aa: CATSREGEWNTIYF; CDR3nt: TGTGCCACCAGCAGAGAGGGCGAGTGGAACACCATATATTTT
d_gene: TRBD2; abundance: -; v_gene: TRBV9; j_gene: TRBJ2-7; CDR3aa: CASSRTSGRAMEQYF; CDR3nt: TGTGCCAGCAGCCGGACTAGCGGGAGGGCCATGGAGCAGTACTTC